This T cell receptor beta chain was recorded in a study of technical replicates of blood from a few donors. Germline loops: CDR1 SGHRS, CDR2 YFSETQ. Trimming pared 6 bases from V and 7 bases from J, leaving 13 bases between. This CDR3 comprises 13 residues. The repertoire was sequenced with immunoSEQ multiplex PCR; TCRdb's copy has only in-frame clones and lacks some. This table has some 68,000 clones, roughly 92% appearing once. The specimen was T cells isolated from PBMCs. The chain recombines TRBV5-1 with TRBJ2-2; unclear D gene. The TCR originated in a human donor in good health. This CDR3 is CASNTVEDGELFF. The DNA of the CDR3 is TGCGCCAGCAACACCGTAGAGGACGGGGAGCTGTTTTTT.